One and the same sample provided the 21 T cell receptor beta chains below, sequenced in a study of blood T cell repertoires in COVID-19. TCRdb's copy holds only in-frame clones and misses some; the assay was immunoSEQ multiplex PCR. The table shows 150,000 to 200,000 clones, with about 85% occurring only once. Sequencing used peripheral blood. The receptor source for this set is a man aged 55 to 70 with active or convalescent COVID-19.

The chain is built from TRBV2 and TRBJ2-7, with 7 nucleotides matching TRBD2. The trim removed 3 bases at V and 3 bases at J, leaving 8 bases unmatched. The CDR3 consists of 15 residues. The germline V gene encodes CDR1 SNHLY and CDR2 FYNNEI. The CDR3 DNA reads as TGTGCCAGCAGTGACCGGGGAGGGCCCTTCTACGAGCAGTACTTC. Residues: CASSDRGGPFYEQYF.

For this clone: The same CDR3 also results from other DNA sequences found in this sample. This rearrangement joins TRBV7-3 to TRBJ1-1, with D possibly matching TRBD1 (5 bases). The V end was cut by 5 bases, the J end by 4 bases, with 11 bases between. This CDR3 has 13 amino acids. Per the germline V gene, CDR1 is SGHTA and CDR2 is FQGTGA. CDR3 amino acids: CASSPQGGTEAFF. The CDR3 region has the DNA TGTGCCAGCAGCCCCCAGGGCGGCACTGAAGCTTTCTTT.

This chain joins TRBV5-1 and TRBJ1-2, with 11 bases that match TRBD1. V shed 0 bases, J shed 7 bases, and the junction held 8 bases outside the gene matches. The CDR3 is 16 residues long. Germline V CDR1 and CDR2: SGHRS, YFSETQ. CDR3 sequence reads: CASSLGTGGAITGYTF. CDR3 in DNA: TGCGCCAGCAGCTTGGGGACAGGGGGCGCAATTACTGGCTACACCTTC.

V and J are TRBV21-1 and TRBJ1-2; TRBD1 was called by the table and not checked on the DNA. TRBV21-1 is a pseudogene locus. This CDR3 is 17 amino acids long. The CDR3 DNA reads TGTGCCAGCAGCAAAGCGGAAAGACAGGGGGCGGACTATGGCTACACCTTC. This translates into CASSKAERQGADYGYTF.

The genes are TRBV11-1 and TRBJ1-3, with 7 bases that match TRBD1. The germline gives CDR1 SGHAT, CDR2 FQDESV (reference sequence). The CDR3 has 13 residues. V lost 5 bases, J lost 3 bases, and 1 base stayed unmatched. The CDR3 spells CASSRDSGNTIYF. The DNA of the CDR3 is TGTGCCAGCAGCCGGGACAGTGGAAACACCATATATTTT. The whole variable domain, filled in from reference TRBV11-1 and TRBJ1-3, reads EAEVAQSPRYKITEKSQAVAFWCDPISGHATLYWYRQILGQGPELLVQFQDESVVDDSQLPKDRFSAERLKGVDSTLKIQPAELGDSAMYLCASSRDSGNTIYFGEGSWLTVV.

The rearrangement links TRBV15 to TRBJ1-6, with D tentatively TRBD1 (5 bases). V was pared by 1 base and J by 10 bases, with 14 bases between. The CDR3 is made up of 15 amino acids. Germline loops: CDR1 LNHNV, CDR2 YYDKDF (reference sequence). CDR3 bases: TGTGCCACCAGCAGAGGCGGGGGTTCAGGGTCACCCCTCCACTTT. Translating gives CATSRGGGSGSPLHF.

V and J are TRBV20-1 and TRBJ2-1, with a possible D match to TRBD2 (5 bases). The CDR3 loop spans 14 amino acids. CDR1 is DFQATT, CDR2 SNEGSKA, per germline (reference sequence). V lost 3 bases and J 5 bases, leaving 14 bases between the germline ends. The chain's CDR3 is CSASWTPGDNEQFF. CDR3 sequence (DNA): TGCAGTGCTAGTTGGACTCCCGGGGACAATGAGCAGTTCTTC.

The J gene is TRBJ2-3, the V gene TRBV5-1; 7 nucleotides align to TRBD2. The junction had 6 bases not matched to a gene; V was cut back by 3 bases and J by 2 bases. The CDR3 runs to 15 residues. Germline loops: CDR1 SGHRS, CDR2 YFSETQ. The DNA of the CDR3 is TGCGCCAGCAGCTGGGGGGGAGGCCCCACAGATACGCAGTATTTT. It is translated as CASSWGGGPTDTQYF. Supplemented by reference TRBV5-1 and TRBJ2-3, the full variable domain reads KAGVTQTPRYLIKTRGQQVTLSCSPISGHRSVSWYQQTPGQGLQFLFEYFSETQRNKGNFPGRFSGRQFSNSRSEMNVSTLELGDSALYLCASSWGGGPTDTQYFGPGTRLTVL.

For the CDR3, the DNA is TGTGCCAGTAGTATAACATACCTCAGACAAGACAATCAGCCCCAGCATTTT. This gives the protein CASSITYLRQDNQPQHF. This chain connects TRBV19 to TRBJ1-5; D remains ambiguous. Germline V gene data show CDR1 as LNHDA and CDR2 as SQIVND (reference sequence). The CDR3 contains 17 residues. V dropped 2 bases and J dropped 3 bases, with 17 bases sitting between them.

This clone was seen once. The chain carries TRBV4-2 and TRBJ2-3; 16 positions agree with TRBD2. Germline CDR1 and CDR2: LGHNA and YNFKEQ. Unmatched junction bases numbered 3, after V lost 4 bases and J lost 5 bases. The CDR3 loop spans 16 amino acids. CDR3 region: CASSPGLAGGQDTQYF. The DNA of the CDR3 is TGTGCCAGCAGCCCGGGACTAGCGGGGGGGCAAGATACGCAGTATTTT.

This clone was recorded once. CDR3 DNA sequence: TGTGCCAGTAGTAACCAGGGTAAAGGTGGGGAGCTGTTTTTT. The encoded protein is CASSNQGKGGELFF. The rearrangement joins TRBV19 to TRBJ2-2, with D perhaps matching TRBD1 (5 bases). Between the trimmed V and J ends, which lost 4 bases and 8 bases, there was a span of 14 bases. The CDR3 covers 14 residues. Looked up from germline, CDR1 is LNHDA and CDR2 is SQIVND (reference sequence).

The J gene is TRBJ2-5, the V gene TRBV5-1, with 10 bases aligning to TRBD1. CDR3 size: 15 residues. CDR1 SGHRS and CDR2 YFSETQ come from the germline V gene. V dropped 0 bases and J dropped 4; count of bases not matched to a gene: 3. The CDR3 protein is CASSLAGQGSETQYF. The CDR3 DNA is TGCGCCAGCAGCTTGGCGGGACAGGGGTCAGAGACCCAGTACTTC.

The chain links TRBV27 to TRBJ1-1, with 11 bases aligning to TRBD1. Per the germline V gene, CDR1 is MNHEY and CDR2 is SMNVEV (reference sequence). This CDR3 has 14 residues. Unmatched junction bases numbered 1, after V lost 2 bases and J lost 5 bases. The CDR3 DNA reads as TGTGCCAGCAGTTTAGGGACAGGGGGGACTGAAGCTTTCTTT. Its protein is CASSLGTGGTEAFF.

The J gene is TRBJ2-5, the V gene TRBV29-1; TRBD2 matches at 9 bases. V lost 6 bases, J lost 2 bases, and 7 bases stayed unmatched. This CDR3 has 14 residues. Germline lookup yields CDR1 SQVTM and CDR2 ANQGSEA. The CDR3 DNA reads TGCAGCGTGGGGGGAGCGGGGGGACAAGAGACCCAGTACTTC. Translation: CSVGGAGGQETQYF. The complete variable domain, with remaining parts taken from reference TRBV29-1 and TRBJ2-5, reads SAVISQKPSRDICQRGTSLTIQCQVDSQVTMMFWYRQQPGQSLTLIATANQGSEATYESGFVIDKFPISRPNLTFSTLTVSNMSPEDSSIYLCSVGGAGGQETQYFGPGTRLLVL.

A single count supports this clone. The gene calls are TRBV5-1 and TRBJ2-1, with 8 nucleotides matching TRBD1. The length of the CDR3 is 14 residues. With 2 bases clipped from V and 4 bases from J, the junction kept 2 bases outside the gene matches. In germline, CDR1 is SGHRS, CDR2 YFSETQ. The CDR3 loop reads CASSLWDRYNEQFF. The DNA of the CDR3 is TGCGCCAGCAGCTTATGGGACAGGTACAATGAGCAGTTCTTC.

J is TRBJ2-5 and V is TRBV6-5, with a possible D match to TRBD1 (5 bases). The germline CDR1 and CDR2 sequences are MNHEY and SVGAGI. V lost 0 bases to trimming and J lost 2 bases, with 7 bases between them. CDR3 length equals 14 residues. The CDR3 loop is CASSYSYRQETQYF. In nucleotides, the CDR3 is TGTGCCAGCAGTTACTCCTACAGGCAAGAGACCCAGTACTTC.

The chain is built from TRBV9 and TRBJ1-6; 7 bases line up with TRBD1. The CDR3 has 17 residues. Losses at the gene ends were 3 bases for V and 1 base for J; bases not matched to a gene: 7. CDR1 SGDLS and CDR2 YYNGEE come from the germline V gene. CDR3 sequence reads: CASSAGQARSYNSPLHF. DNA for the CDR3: TGTGCCAGCAGCGCAGGACAGGCAAGGTCCTATAATTCACCCCTCCACTTT.

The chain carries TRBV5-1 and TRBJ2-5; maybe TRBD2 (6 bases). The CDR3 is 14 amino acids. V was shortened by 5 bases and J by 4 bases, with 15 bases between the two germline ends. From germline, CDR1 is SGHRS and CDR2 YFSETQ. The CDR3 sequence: CASRGPTRTETQYF. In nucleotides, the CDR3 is TGCGCCAGCAGGGGCCCGACTAGAACAGAGACCCAGTACTTC.

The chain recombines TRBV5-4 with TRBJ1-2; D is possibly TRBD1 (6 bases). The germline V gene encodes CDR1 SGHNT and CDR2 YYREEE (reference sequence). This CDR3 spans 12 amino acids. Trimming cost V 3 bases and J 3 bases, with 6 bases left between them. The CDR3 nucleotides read TGTGCCAGCAGCTCAGGGGACTATGGCTACACCTTC. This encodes CASSSGDYGYTF.

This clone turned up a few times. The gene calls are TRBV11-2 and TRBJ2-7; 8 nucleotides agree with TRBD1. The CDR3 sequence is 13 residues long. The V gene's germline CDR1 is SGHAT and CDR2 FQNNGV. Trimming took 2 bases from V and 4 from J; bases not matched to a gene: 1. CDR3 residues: CASSLNRGYEQYF. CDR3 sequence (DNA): TGTGCCAGCAGCTTAAACAGGGGGTACGAGCAGTACTTC.

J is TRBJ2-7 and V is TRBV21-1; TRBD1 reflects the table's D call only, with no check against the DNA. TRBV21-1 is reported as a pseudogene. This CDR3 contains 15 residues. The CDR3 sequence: CASSKDATGPYEQYF. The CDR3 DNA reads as TGTGCCAGCAGCAAAGACGCGACAGGGCCCTACGAGCAGTACTTC.